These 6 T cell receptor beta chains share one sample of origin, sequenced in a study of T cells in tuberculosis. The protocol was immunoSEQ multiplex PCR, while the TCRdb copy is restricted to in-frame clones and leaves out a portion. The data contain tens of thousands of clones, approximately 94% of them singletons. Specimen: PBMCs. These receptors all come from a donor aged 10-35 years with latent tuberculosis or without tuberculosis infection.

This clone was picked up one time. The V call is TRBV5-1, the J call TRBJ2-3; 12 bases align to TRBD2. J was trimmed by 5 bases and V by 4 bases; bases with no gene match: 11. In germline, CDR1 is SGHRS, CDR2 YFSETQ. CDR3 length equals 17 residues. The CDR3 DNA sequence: TGCGCCAGCAGCCACTCTAGCGGGAGGGCCTCAGGAGATACGCAGTATTTT. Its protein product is CASSHSSGRASGDTQYF.

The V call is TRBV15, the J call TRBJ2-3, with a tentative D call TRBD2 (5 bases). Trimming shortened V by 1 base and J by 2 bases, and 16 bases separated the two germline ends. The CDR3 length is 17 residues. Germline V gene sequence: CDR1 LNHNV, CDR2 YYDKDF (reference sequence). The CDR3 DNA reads TGTGCCACCAGCAGAGGACGGAGCGGAGGAACCACAGATACGCAGTATTTT. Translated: CATSRGRSGGTTDTQYF. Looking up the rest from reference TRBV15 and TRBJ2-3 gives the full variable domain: DAMVIQNPRYQVTQFGKPVTLSCSQTLNHNVMYWYQQKSSQAPKLLFHYYDKDFNNEADTPDNFQSRRPNTSFCFLDIRSPGLGDTAMYLCATSRGRSGGTTDTQYFGPGTRLTVL.

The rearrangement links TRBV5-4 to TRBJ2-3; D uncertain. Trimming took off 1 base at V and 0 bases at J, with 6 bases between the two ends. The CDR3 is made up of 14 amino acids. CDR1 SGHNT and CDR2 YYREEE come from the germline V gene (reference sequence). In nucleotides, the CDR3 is TGTGCCAGCAGCTTGCAGATCAGCACAGATACGCAGTATTTT. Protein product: CASSLQISTDTQYF.

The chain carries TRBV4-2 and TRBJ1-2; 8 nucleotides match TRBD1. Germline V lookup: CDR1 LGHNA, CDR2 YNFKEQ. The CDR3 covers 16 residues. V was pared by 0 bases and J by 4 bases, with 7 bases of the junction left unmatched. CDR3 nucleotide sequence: TGTGCCAGCAGCCAAGATAAGGGACAGGCGCTCTATGGCTACACCTTC. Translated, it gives CASSQDKGQALYGYTF.

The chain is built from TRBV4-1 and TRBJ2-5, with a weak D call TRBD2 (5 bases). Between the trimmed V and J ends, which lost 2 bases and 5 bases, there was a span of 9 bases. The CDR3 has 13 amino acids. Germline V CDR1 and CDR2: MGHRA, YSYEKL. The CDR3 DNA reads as TGCGCCAGCAGCCAAACCGGCGGGGAGACCCAGTACTTC. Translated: CASSQTGGETQYF.

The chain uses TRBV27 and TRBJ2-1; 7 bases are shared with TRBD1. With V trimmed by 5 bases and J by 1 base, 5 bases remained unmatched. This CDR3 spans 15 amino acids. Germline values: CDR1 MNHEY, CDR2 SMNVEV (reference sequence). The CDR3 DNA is TGTGCCAGCAGTCCCCGGGACAGTTCCTACAATGAGCAGTTCTTC. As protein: CASSPRDSSYNEQFF.